These 5 T cell receptor beta chains were sequenced from one sample in a study of HIV-infected patients and healthy controls. Around 530 ng RNA was reverse transcribed with alpha and beta constant-region primers. Each of the alpha and beta chains got its own library through chain-specific third strand synthesis with indices. TCRdb re-called the 5' RACE reads through MiXCR, storing one row per CDR3 protein. Among over 8,000 distinct CDR3 sequences listed, 7% to 9% were seen once. All unsorted peripheral T cells were captured because whole blood was used without fractionation. Sequenced: blood. The receptor source for this set is an adult in good health.

The chain couples TRBV18 to TRBJ1-2, with D uncertain. The CDR3 is 15 residues long. Deletions cut 4 bases from V and 2 bases from J, with 14 bases between. Germline V gene data show CDR1 as KGHSH and CDR2 as LQKENI. CDR3: CASSLPVEDNYGYTF. As DNA, the CDR3 is TGTGCCAGCTCACTACCCGTGGAGGACAACTATGGCTACACCTTC.

V usage is TRBV5-1 and J usage is TRBJ1-5; D not resolved. Trimming stripped 4 bases from V and 10 bases from J, with 18 bases between. CDR3 length equals 14 residues. The germline V gene has CDR1 SGHRS and CDR2 YFSETQ. The CDR3 sequence: CASSEGGSERPQHF. The CDR3 nucleotides are TGCGCCAGCAGCGAGGGTGGATCAGAGCGACCCCAGCATTTT.

This clonotype was recorded many times. The chain has TRBV7-9 and TRBJ2-5; no clear D gene. This CDR3 is 13 amino acids long. CDR1 is SEHNR, CDR2 FQNEAQ, per germline (reference sequence). Between the trimmed V and J ends, which lost 6 bases and 0 bases, there was a span of 8 bases. The CDR3 loop reads CASRLGYQETQYF. CDR3 DNA: TGTGCCAGCAGGCTGGGCTACCAAGAGACCCAGTACTTC.

This clonotype was picked up many times. V usage is TRBV12-5 and J usage is TRBJ2-7; D remains unclear. Germline CDR1 LGHNT, CDR2 FRNRAP. V dropped 6 bases and J dropped 2 bases, with 14 bases sitting between them. CDR3 length: 14 amino acids. CDR3 DNA: TGTGCTAGTGGCTCCCCCCGTAAGCCCTACGAGCAGTACTTC. Translation gives CASGSPRKPYEQYF.

By share, this clonotype ranks as medium-sized. This chain uses TRBV7-8 with TRBJ2-5, with D unclear. CDR1 and CDR2 from the germline V gene are SGHVS and FQNEAQ. Trimming cost V 2 bases and J 1 base, with 8 bases left between them. This CDR3 contains 14 residues. CDR3 in DNA: TGTGCCAGCAGCTTACTCCCGATCCAAGAGACCCAGTACTTC. It specifies CASSLLPIQETQYF.